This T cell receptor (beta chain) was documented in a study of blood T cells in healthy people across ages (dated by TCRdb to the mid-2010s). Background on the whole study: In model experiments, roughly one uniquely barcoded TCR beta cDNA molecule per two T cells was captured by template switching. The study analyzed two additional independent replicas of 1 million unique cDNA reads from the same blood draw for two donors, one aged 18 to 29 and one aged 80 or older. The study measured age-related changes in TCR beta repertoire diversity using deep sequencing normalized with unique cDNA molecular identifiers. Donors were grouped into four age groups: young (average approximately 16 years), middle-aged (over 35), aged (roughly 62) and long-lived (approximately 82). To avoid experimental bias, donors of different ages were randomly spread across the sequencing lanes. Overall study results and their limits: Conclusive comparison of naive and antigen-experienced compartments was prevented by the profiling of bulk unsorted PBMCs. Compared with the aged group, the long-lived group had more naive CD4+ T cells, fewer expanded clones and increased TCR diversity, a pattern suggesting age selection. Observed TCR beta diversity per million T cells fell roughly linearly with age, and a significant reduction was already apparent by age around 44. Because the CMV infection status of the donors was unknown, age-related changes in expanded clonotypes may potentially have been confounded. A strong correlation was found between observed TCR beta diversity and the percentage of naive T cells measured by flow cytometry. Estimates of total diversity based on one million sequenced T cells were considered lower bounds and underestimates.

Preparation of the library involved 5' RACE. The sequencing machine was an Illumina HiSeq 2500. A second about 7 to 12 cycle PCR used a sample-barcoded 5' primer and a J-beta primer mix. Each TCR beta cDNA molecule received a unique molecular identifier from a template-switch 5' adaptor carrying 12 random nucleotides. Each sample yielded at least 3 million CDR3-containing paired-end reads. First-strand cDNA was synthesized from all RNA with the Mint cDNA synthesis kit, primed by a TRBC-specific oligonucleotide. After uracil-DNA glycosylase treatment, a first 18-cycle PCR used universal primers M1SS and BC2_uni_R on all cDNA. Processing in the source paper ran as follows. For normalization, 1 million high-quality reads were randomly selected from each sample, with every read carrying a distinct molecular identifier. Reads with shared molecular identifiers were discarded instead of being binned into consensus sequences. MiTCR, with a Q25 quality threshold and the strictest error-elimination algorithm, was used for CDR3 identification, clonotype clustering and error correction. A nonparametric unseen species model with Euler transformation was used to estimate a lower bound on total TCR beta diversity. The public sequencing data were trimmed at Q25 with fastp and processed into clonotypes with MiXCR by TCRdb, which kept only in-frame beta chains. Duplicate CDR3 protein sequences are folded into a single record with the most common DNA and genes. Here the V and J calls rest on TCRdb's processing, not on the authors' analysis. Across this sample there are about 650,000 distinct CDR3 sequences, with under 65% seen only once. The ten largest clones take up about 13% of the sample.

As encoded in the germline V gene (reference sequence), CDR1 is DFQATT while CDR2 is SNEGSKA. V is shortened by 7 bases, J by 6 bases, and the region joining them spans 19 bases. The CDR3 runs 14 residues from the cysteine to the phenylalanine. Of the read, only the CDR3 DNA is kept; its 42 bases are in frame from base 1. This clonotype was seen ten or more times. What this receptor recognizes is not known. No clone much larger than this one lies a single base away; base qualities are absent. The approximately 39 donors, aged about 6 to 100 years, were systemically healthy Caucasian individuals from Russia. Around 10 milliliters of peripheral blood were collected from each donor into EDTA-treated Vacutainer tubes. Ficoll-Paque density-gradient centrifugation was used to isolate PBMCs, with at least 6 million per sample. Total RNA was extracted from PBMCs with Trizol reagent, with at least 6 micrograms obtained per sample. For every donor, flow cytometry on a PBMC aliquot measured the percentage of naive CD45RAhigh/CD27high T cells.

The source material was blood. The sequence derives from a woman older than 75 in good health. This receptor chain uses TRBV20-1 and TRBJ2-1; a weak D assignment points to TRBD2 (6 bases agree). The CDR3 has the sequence CSVKESSVGNEQFF. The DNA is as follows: TGCAGTGTTAAAGAATCTAGCGTAGGCAATGAGCAGTTCTTC.